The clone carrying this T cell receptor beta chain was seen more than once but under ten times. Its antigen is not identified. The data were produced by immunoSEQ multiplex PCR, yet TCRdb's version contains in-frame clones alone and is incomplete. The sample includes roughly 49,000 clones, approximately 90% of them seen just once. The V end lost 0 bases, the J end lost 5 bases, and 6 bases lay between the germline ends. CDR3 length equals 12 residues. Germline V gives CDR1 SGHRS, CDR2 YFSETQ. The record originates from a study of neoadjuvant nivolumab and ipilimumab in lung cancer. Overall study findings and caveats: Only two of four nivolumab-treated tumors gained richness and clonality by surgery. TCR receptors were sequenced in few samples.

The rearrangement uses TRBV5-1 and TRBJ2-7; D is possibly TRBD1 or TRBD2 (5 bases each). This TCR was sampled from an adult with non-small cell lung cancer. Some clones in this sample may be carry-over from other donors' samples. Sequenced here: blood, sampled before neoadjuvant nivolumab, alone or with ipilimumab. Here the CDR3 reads CASSLGGDEQYF. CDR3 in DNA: TGCGCCAGCAGCTTGGGAGGGGACGAGCAGTACTTC.